This entry lists 14 T cell receptor beta chains sequenced from one sample in a study of T cell changes during pregnancy in multiple sclerosis. Repertoires were generated with immunoSEQ multiplex PCR, while TCRdb's copy carries only in-frame clones and drops some. The table includes some 37,000 clones, over 75% detected once. The starting material was CD4+ T cells from peripheral blood mononuclear cells, obtained before pregnancy. The receptor source for this set is a female donor with multiple sclerosis, enrolled in a pregnancy study.

V is TRBV10-3 and J is TRBJ2-5; tentative D call: TRBD2 (5 bases). The J call could be wrong; TRBJ2-7 is a better fit for the DNA end. The CDR3 is 14 amino acids. CDR1 and CDR2 (germline): ENHRY, SYGVKD. The CDR3 region has the DNA TGTGCCATCAGTACCTCGACTACATCCTACGAGCAGTACTTC. Translated: CAISTSTTSYEQYF.

V and J are TRBV5-1 and TRBJ1-1; D not resolved. The CDR3 has 13 amino acids. Germline assignment: CDR1 SGHRS and CDR2 YFSETQ. V was shortened by 0 bases and J by 5 bases, with 8 bases between the two germline ends. Here the CDR3 reads CASSLASMTEAFF. CDR3 coding DNA: TGCGCCAGCAGCTTGGCCAGTATGACTGAAGCTTTCTTT.

The chain is built from TRBV19 and TRBJ1-2; TRBD1 agrees at 10 bases. The CDR3 has 17 residues. The trim removed 6 bases at V and 0 bases at J, leaving 10 bases unmatched. Germline values: CDR1 LNHDA, CDR2 SQIVND (reference sequence). CDR3 protein: CASSDIPTGGSNYGYTF. CDR3 DNA: TGTGCCAGTAGCGACATCCCGACAGGGGGCTCTAACTATGGCTACACCTTC.

The chain has TRBV7-9 and TRBJ1-1; D possibly corresponds to TRBD1 (5 bases). The CDR3 totals 13 residues. CDR1 is SEHNR and CDR2 is FQNEAQ in the germline V gene (reference sequence). Trimming left V 10 bases short and J 8 bases short, with 20 bases between. CDR3 protein: CANTGLQYREAFF. In nucleotides, the CDR3 is TGTGCCAACACGGGACTTCAGTATCGGGAAGCTTTCTTT. The full variable domain, in which reference TRBV7-9 and TRBJ1-1 provide the parts outside the CDR3, is DTGVSQNPRHKITKRGQNVTFRCDPISEHNRLYWYRQTLGQGPEFLTYFQNEAQLEKSRLLSDRFSAERPKGSFSTLEIQRTEQGDSAMYLCANTGLQYREAFFGQGTRLTVV.

As regards this clone: At one end the junction does not follow the germline gene, possibly because of a read error. The chain recombines TRBV7-7 with TRBJ1-6; 8 bases line up with TRBD1. CDR1 and CDR2 (germline): SSHAT, FNYEAQ (reference sequence). This CDR3 region has 13 residues. Here the CDR3 reads CASSSDRDSPLHF. Written as DNA, the CDR3 is TGTGCTAGCAGCTCGGACAGGGATTCACCCCTCCACTTT.

This clone was detected only once. The V call is TRBV7-9, the J call TRBJ2-2; TRBD1 matches at 7 bases. This CDR3 region has 16 residues. The J segment lost 0 bases and the V segment lost 2 bases, leaving 3 bases of the junction unmatched. Germline V gives CDR1 SEHNR, CDR2 FQNEAQ (reference sequence). CDR3 in DNA: TGTGCCAGCAGCTTAATGGGGACAGCGAACACCGGGGAGCTGTTTTTT. Translated: CASSLMGTANTGELFF.

CDR3 sequence: CASSQVAAESYYEQYF. The DNA for the CDR3 is TGTGCCAGCAGCCAAGTAGCAGCGGAATCTTACTACGAGCAGTACTTC. V usage is TRBV4-2 and J usage is TRBJ2-7; tentatively, D is TRBD2 (5 bases). Germline values: CDR1 LGHNA, CDR2 YNFKEQ. The V gene lost 1 base and the J gene lost 3 bases, with 16 bases spanning the gap. There are 16 residues in the CDR3.

The V and J genes are TRBV7-9 and TRBJ2-7; 7 bases are shared with TRBD2. Germline lookup yields CDR1 SEHNR and CDR2 FQNEAQ (reference sequence). The CDR3 contains 15 residues. V trimming: 2 bases; J trimming: 2 bases; junction bases outside the gene matches: 6. CDR3 DNA: TGTGCCAGCAGCTTATTAACTAGCGCAGCCTACGAGCAGTACTTC. This encodes CASSLLTSAAYEQYF.

The chain has TRBV29-1 and TRBJ2-7, with 13 bases that match TRBD2. The CDR3 contains 17 residues. Germline V gene lookup returns CDR1 SQVTM and CDR2 ANQGSEA. J lost 6 bases, V lost 3 bases, and 14 bases had no gene match. Here the CDR3 reads CSVDSLGLAGATSEQYF. In DNA, the CDR3 is TGCAGCGTTGATAGCCTCGGACTAGCGGGAGCGACGAGCGAGCAGTACTTC.

This clone was seen just once. The chain carries TRBV10-2 and TRBJ2-1; 9 bases fit TRBD2. The CDR3 contains 16 residues. Germline CDR1 and CDR2: WSHSY and SAAADI. The J segment lost 0 bases and the V segment lost 6 bases, leaving 6 bases of the junction unmatched. The CDR3 loop reads CASRYLAGDSYNEQFF. Here the CDR3 DNA reads TGCGCCAGCAGATACTTAGCGGGAGACTCCTACAATGAGCAGTTCTTC.

This chain connects TRBV6-5 to TRBJ2-5; 7 bases align to TRBD1. Germline V gene lookup returns CDR1 MNHEY and CDR2 SVGAGI. Unmatched junction bases numbered 12, after V lost 4 bases and J lost 4 bases. The CDR3 sequence is 16 residues long. In DNA form, the CDR3 reads TGTGCCAGCAGTTTACAGGGGCGTCTGTTAGGAGAGACCCAGTACTTC. Amino acid sequence: CASSLQGRLLGETQYF.

This chain links TRBV14 with TRBJ1-5; no definite D call. The germline V gene encodes CDR1 SGHDN and CDR2 FVKESK. With 0 bases removed from V and 7 bases from J, the gap between germline ends came to 16 bases. This CDR3 has 16 amino acids. For the CDR3, the DNA is TGTGCCAGCAGCCAAGATCGAGAACTCCTAAAACAGCCCCAGCATTTT. Translating it yields CASSQDRELLKQPQHF.

This clone was seen more than once but under ten times. Written as DNA, the CDR3 is TGCGCCAGCAGTGCCCAGTCCAACACTGAAGCTTTCTTT. Translating gives CASSAQSNTEAFF. The chain uses TRBV10-2 and TRBJ1-1, with D unclear. Trimming pared 4 bases from V and 2 bases from J, leaving 8 bases between. Germline V gene sequence: CDR1 WSHSY, CDR2 SAAADI. The CDR3 is 13 residues long.

This chain connects TRBV28 to TRBJ2-3, with TRBD2 matching 7 bases. V shed 2 bases, J shed 4 bases, and the junction held 6 bases outside the gene matches. The germline V gene has CDR1 MDHEN and CDR2 SYDVKM. The CDR3 runs 15 residues. CDR3 amino acids: CASSLMTAGADTQYF. CDR3 in DNA: TGTGCCAGCAGTTTAATGACGGCGGGGGCAGATACGCAGTATTTT.